The 21 T cell receptor beta chains given below trace back to one sample, sequenced in a study of blood T cell repertoires in COVID-19. Assay used: immunoSEQ multiplex PCR; TCRdb lists only in-frame clones, some missing. The repertoire holds 60,000 to 75,000 clones, with more than 75% as singletons. The sequencing input was peripheral blood. These receptors all come from a human donor in a cohort sampled during active COVID-19.

This sequence joins TRBV27 and TRBJ2-7; 9 nucleotides line up with TRBD1. The junction had 13 bases not matched to a gene; V was cut back by 0 bases and J by 1 base. The length of the CDR3 is 19 residues. Germline V gene sequence: CDR1 MNHEY, CDR2 SMNVEV (reference sequence). CDR3 sequence: CASSLSRTGVKRGSYEQYF. DNA of the CDR3: TGTGCCAGCAGTTTATCCCGGACAGGGGTAAAGAGAGGGTCCTACGAGCAGTACTTC.

The chain employs TRBV7-2 and TRBJ2-3; 9 nucleotides line up with TRBD1. CDR1 is SGHTA and CDR2 is FQGNSA in the germline V gene. CDR3 length: 15 amino acids. The V gene end was trimmed by 4 bases and the J gene end by 3 bases; junction bases not matched to a gene: 5. Here the CDR3 DNA reads TGTGCCAGCAGCTCCGGACAGGGGTGGACAGATACGCAGTATTTT. Translation: CASSSGQGWTDTQYF.

The chain carries TRBV28 and TRBJ1-2; 10 bases agree with TRBD1. V gave up 7 bases and J gave up 6 bases; unmatched junction bases: 11. CDR3 length equals 15 residues. The germline V gene encodes CDR1 MDHEN and CDR2 SYDVKM. In DNA, the CDR3 is TGTGCCAGCATGACAGGGGGCGAAGTGGAGAATGGCTACACCTTC. Its protein is CASMTGGEVENGYTF.

The chain carries TRBV6-5 and TRBJ1-4, with a possible D match to TRBD1 (6 bases). The CDR3 sequence is 15 residues long. Germline CDR1 reads MNHEY; CDR2 reads SVGAGI. Between the trimmed V and J ends, which lost 4 bases and 8 bases, there was a span of 17 bases. CDR3 amino acids: CASSSQGGVEEKLFF. CDR3 coding DNA: TGTGCCAGCAGTTCCCAAGGGGGTGTTGAGGAAAAACTGTTTTTT.

V is TRBV7-9 and J is TRBJ2-5; no reliable D call. Between the trimmed V and J ends, which lost 2 bases and 4 bases, there was a span of 5 bases. The CDR3 length is 12 residues. The germline gives CDR1 SEHNR, CDR2 FQNEAQ (reference sequence). This chain's CDR3 is CASSLNGETQYF. The CDR3, as DNA: TGTGCCAGCAGCTTAAACGGAGAGACCCAGTACTTC.

The V and J genes are TRBV28 and TRBJ2-5, with TRBD1 matching over 11 bases. After removal of 2 bases from V and 5 bases from J, the junction contained 4 bases not matched to a gene. From germline, CDR1 is MDHEN and CDR2 SYDVKM. This CDR3 region has 15 residues. This CDR3 is CASSLAGTGGETQYF. The CDR3 DNA sequence: TGTGCCAGCAGTTTAGCCGGGACAGGGGGTGAGACCCAGTACTTC.

The chain recombines TRBV6-5 with TRBJ1-4; D not resolved. Germline V gene data show CDR1 as MNHEY and CDR2 as SVGAGI. CDR3 size: 12 residues. V lost 6 bases and J 8 bases, leaving 10 bases between the germline ends. The CDR3 coding sequence is TGTGCCAGCAGCCCCCCCGGGGAAAAACTGTTTTTT. It yields the protein CASSPPGEKLFF.

This chain joins TRBV15 and TRBJ2-1; weak D call: TRBD2 (6 bases). This CDR3 has 16 residues. V shed 1 base and J shed 0 bases, with 10 bases lying between them. Germline CDR1 and CDR2: LNHNV and YYDKDF (reference sequence). The CDR3 reads CATSRATGDSYNEQFF. The CDR3 DNA follows: TGTGCCACCAGCAGAGCGACGGGGGACTCCTACAATGAGCAGTTCTTC.

The chain is built from TRBV5-1 and TRBJ2-5; no clear D. Trimming took 0 bases from V and 1 from J, leaving 13 bases between them. This CDR3 is 16 amino acids long. Germline CDR1 reads SGHRS; CDR2 reads YFSETQ. The DNA for the CDR3 is TGCGCCAGCAGCTTGGCGCCGGCACAGATCCAAGAGACCCAGTACTTC. As protein: CASSLAPAQIQETQYF.

V gene TRBV18 combines with J gene TRBJ2-7; 9 nucleotides agree with TRBD1. Germline trimming cut 6 bases from V and 3 bases from J; bases unmatched to any gene: 9. Germline V gene lookup returns CDR1 KGHSH and CDR2 LQKENI. The CDR3 sequence is 15 residues long. As DNA, the CDR3 is TGTGCCAGCTCCCCGGGACAGGGCCTTGACTACGAGCAGTACTTC. It yields the protein CASSPGQGLDYEQYF.

J is TRBJ1-1 and V is TRBV19; tentative D call: TRBD1 (5 bases). Germline V gene data show CDR1 as LNHDA and CDR2 as SQIVND (reference sequence). The CDR3 covers 14 residues. V was clipped by 1 base and J by 4 bases, with 10 bases between them. The DNA of the CDR3 is TGTGCCAGTAGTATAGGGGGGGACGGCACTGAAGCTTTCTTT. Translation gives CASSIGGDGTEAFF.

The DNA for the CDR3 is TGTGCCATCCGCTTTTTAGGGGGCGACTATGGCTACACCTTC. This translates into CAIRFLGGDYGYTF. The rearrangement uses TRBV10-3 and TRBJ1-2; 7 bases match TRBD1. The CDR3 has 14 amino acids. CDR1 is ENHRY and CDR2 is SYGVKD in the germline V gene. Trimming took 8 bases from V and 3 from J; bases not matched to a gene: 9.

The chain uses TRBV2 and TRBJ1-1; tentative D call: TRBD1 (6 bases). Germline values: CDR1 SNHLY, CDR2 FYNNEI. Trimming shortened V by 7 bases and J by 0 bases, and 21 bases separated the two germline ends. The CDR3 extends over 17 amino acids. CDR3 residues: CASTTGLSPSMNTEAFF. In DNA, the CDR3 is TGTGCCAGCACCACAGGGCTATCGCCATCTATGAACACTGAAGCTTTCTTT.

This clone was detected once. V and J are TRBV4-2 and TRBJ1-6; 10 bases align to TRBD1. The V gene end was trimmed by 1 base and the J gene end by 9 bases; junction bases not matched to a gene: 3. Germline CDR1 LGHNA, CDR2 YNFKEQ. The CDR3 is 15 residues long. The CDR3 DNA reads as TGTGCCAGCAGCCAAGTGGGGACAGGGGCTTCACCCCTCCACTTT. Translated: CASSQVGTGASPLHF.

The chain links TRBV7-9 to TRBJ1-1; 9 nucleotides agree with TRBD1. CDR3 length equals 15 residues. Germline V gives CDR1 SEHNR, CDR2 FQNEAQ (reference sequence). The V gene end was trimmed by 6 bases and the J gene end by 0 bases; junction bases not matched to a gene: 5. The CDR3 DNA reads as TGTGCCAGCAGATCCGGGACAGGGCTGAACACTGAAGCTTTCTTT. This translates into CASRSGTGLNTEAFF. The whole variable domain, filled in from reference TRBV7-9 and TRBJ1-1, reads DTGVSQNPRHKITKRGQNVTFRCDPISEHNRLYWYRQTLGQGPEFLTYFQNEAQLEKSRLLSDRFSAERPKGSFSTLEIQRTEQGDSAMYLCASRSGTGLNTEAFFGQGTRLTVV.

V and J are TRBV18 and TRBJ2-2; TRBD1 agrees at 7 bases. The CDR3 covers 13 residues. With 4 bases clipped from V and 8 bases from J, the junction kept 4 bases outside the gene matches. The germline CDR1 and CDR2 sequences are KGHSH and LQKENI. The CDR3 region is CASSRDREGELFF. In nucleotides, the CDR3 is TGTGCCAGCTCACGTGACAGGGAAGGGGAGCTGTTTTTT.

The rearrangement joins TRBV6-1 to TRBJ2-3; TRBD1 matches at 7 bases. The length of the CDR3 is 16 residues. Germline lookup yields CDR1 MNHNS and CDR2 SASEGT. V trimming: 1 base; J trimming: 6 bases; junction bases outside the gene matches: 10. CDR3 residues: CASSEEYSRGRDTQYF. CDR3 DNA: TGTGCCAGCAGTGAAGAGTATTCTAGGGGGCGGGATACGCAGTATTTT.

The J gene is TRBJ2-1, the V gene TRBV19; the match to TRBD2 covers 13 bases. Unmatched junction bases numbered 9, after V lost 10 bases and J lost 0 bases. CDR3 length equals 17 residues. Germline V gene sequence: CDR1 LNHDA, CDR2 SQIVND (reference sequence). The CDR3 sequence is CATAGLAGSGSYNEQFF. CDR3 coding DNA: TGTGCCACAGCGGGACTAGCGGGATCGGGCTCCTACAATGAGCAGTTCTTC. The full variable domain, with the rest looked up from reference TRBV19 and TRBJ2-1, is DGGITQSPKYLFRKEGQNVTLSCEQNLNHDAMYWYRQDPGQGLRLIYYSQIVNDFQKGDIAEGYSVSREKKESFPLTVTSAQKNPTAFYLCATAGLAGSGSYNEQFFGPGTRLTVL.

This sequence joins TRBV7-9 and TRBJ1-1; D is uncertain. CDR3 length: 13 residues. Germline CDR1 SEHNR, CDR2 FQNEAQ (reference sequence). V lost 5 bases, J lost 0 bases, and 7 bases lay in between. The CDR3, as DNA: TGTGCCAGCAGCCCTACAGTGAACACTGAAGCTTTCTTT. As protein: CASSPTVNTEAFF.

J is TRBJ2-1 and V is TRBV19, with 10 bases aligning to TRBD2. Trimming took 10 bases from V and 9 from J; bases not matched to a gene: 9. The CDR3 is 13 residues long. The V gene's germline CDR1 is LNHDA and CDR2 SQIVND (reference sequence). CDR3 sequence (DNA): TGTGCCACGGGGGGGAGCGGGAGGGGTGAGCAGTTCTTC. It codes for CATGGSGRGEQFF.

A few counts support this clone. This chain connects TRBV19 to TRBJ2-1; 9 bases match TRBD2. CDR1 LNHDA and CDR2 SQIVND come from the germline V gene (reference sequence). This CDR3 has 14 residues. V dropped 1 base and J dropped 5; count of bases not matched to a gene: 0. CDR3 residues: CASSIGLADNEQFF. The CDR3 nucleotides read TGTGCCAGTAGTATAGGACTAGCGGACAATGAGCAGTTCTTC.